A selection of T cell receptor beta chains follows, all from one sample in a study of blood T cell repertoires in COVID-19. Profiled with immunoSEQ multiplex PCR; TCRdb holds only in-frame clones, not every one. Counted here are under 200,000 clones, about four fifths occurring once; the ten biggest clones make up 6.5% to 7%. Material: peripheral blood. The receptors stem from a man in his 70s with active or convalescent COVID-19. The CDR3 runs from the conserved cysteine through the conserved F or W. A D gene is named only where the DNA matches it firmly. Expanded clones get a size class; other rows say once, few or many, or leave the size out.

DNA: TGTGCCAGCAGCCCCGGAATAGCGGGGGGAGCTTTTGGCCCTGGCGAGCAGTACTTC
CDR3: CASSPGIAGGAFGPGEQYF
J: TRBJ2-7
D: TRBD2
size: -
V: TRBV6-2/TRBV6-3

DNA: TGTGCCAGCAGCCCACCACAGGCCGGTACGCAGTATTTT
CDR3: CASSPPQAGTQYF
J: TRBJ2-3
D: -
size: -
V: TRBV11-2

DNA: TGTGCCAGCAGCCCGGGACAGTATCAGCCCCAGCATTTT
CDR3: CASSPGQYQPQHF
J: TRBJ1-5
D: TRBD1
size: -
V: TRBV9

DNA: TGTGCCAGCAGCTCACTCTCGCAGGGCTCCTACGAGCAGTACTTC
CDR3: CASSSLSQGSYEQYF
J: TRBJ2-7
D: -
size: -
V: TRBV5-8

DNA: TGCAGCTGGGGGCAGCAAGAGACCCAGTACTTC
CDR3: CSWGQQETQYF
J: TRBJ2-5
D: -
size: -
V: TRBV29-1

DNA: TGTGCCAGCAGCCAAACACAGGGGGGCTATGGCTACACCTTC
CDR3: CASSQTQGGYGYTF
J: TRBJ1-2
D: TRBD1
size: once
V: TRBV14

DNA: TGTGCCACCAGTGACACCTCCGGGACAGGGAGCAATGAGCAGTTCTTC
CDR3: CATSDTSGTGSNEQFF
J: TRBJ2-1
D: TRBD1
size: -
V: TRBV24-1

DNA: TGTGCCAGCAGTTACTCGAGTCGCGGGGGCCGCACAGATACGCAGTATTTT
CDR3: CASSYSSRGGRTDTQYF
J: TRBJ2-3
D: -
size: -
V: TRBV6-2/TRBV6-3

DNA: TGTGCCAGCAGCAGACAGGGGAACTATGGCTACACCTTC
CDR3: CASSRQGNYGYTF
J: TRBJ1-2
D: TRBD1
size: -
V: TRBV6-2/TRBV6-3

DNA: TGTGCCACCAGCAGAGATAGGGCGGGAATTAGCACAGATACGCAGTATTTT
CDR3: CATSRDRAGISTDTQYF
J: TRBJ2-3
D: -
size: -
V: TRBV15

DNA: TGTGCCAGCTCACTGACCGGGACAGGGAACACCGGGGAGCTGTTTTTT
CDR3: CASSLTGTGNTGELFF
J: TRBJ2-2
D: TRBD1
size: few
V: TRBV18

DNA: TGCGCCAGCAGCACGGGACAGAACACCGGGGAGCTGTTTTTT
CDR3: CASSTGQNTGELFF
J: TRBJ2-2
D: -
size: -
V: TRBV5-1

DNA: TGTGCCAGCAGCCACGGACAGGGGGCTCAGGAGCAGTACTTC
CDR3: CASSHGQGAQEQYF
J: TRBJ2-7
D: TRBD1
size: -
V: TRBV7-2

DNA: TGTGCCAGCAGGCGGCTAGCGGAAAACACCGGGGAGCTGTTTTTT
CDR3: CASRRLAENTGELFF
J: TRBJ2-2
D: TRBD2
size: -
V: TRBV9

DNA: TGTGCCAGCAGTTATCTCTACGAGCAGTACTTC
CDR3: CASSYLYEQYF
J: TRBJ2-7
D: -
size: -
V: TRBV6-2/TRBV6-3

DNA: TGTGCCAGCAGGATTTCAGGGAAAAATGAGCAGTTCTTC
CDR3: CASRISGKNEQFF
J: TRBJ2-1
D: -
size: -
V: TRBV6-5

DNA: TGTGCCAGCAGCGTCACAGGGGGCGCTGGGCAGCCCCAGCATTTT
CDR3: CASSVTGGAGQPQHF
J: TRBJ1-5
D: TRBD1
size: -
V: TRBV5-6

DNA: TGCGCCAGCGGCCGGGGGAGCGGGAACTACAATGAGCAGTTCTTC
CDR3: CASGRGSGNYNEQFF
J: TRBJ2-1
D: TRBD2
size: -
V: TRBV10-2

DNA: TGTGCCAGCAGCCCGGGACTCCCACAGCCCCAGCATTTT
CDR3: CASSPGLPQPQHF
J: TRBJ1-5
D: -
size: -
V: TRBV6-5

DNA: TGTGCCAGCAGCCCAGGGGTCATATACGAGCAGTACTTC
CDR3: CASSPGVIYEQYF
J: TRBJ2-7
D: -
size: many
V: TRBV7-9

DNA: TGTGCCTGGAGTCTCCAGGGGGCTGGCACTGAAGCTTTCTTT
CDR3: CAWSLQGAGTEAFF
J: TRBJ1-1
D: TRBD1
size: -
V: TRBV30

DNA: TGTGCCAGCAGCTTAGTGGCTAGCGGAATCCCAGAGCACAATGAGCAGTTCTTC
CDR3: CASSLVASGIPEHNEQFF
J: TRBJ2-1
D: TRBD2
size: few
V: TRBV7-2

DNA: TGTGCCAGCAGCTCGCCGGACAGACCCCTCCACTTT
CDR3: CASSSPDRPLHF
J: TRBJ1-6
D: -
size: few
V: TRBV7-9

DNA: TGTGCCAGCAGCTTAAGACAGCGCACAGATACGCAGTATTTT
CDR3: CASSLRQRTDTQYF
J: TRBJ2-3
D: -
size: once
V: TRBV7-8

DNA: TGTGCCAGCAGCCCAGCGGGGGGGCAGGGCTACACAGATACGCAGTATTTT
CDR3: CASSPAGGQGYTDTQYF
J: TRBJ2-3
D: TRBD2
size: few
V: TRBV7-9

DNA: TGTGCCAGCAGTGACCCACGGACAGGCCATGGCTACACCTTC
CDR3: CASSDPRTGHGYTF
J: TRBJ1-2
D: TRBD1
size: -
V: TRBV6-1

DNA: TGCGCCAGCAGCTCCGGACTAGCGGGGGCGACCTCCTACAATGAGCAGTTCTTC
CDR3: CASSSGLAGATSYNEQFF
J: TRBJ2-1
D: TRBD2
size: medium-sized
V: TRBV5-1

DNA: TGTGCCAGCAACATCGACGGGAGGTTGGCAGAGACCCAGTACTTC
CDR3: CASNIDGRLAETQYF
J: TRBJ2-5
D: TRBD2
size: -
V: TRBV2

DNA: TGCAGCGTTCTGGGACAGCTTAGCTCCTACAATGAGCAGTTCTTC
CDR3: CSVLGQLSSYNEQFF
J: TRBJ2-1
D: TRBD1
size: -
V: TRBV29-1

DNA: TGTGCCAGCAGATACAGGGAGGGCTCCTACGAGCAGTACTTC
CDR3: CASRYREGSYEQYF
J: TRBJ2-7
D: -
size: -
V: TRBV6-5

DNA: TGTGCCAGCAGCAAAGTCAAGGGGGCAACGAACTATGGCTACACCTTC
CDR3: CASSKVKGATNYGYTF
J: TRBJ1-2
D: -
size: -
V: TRBV21-1

DNA: TGTGCCAGCAGTTTATTTCGGGATCAGCCCCAGCATTTT
CDR3: CASSLFRDQPQHF
J: TRBJ1-5
D: -
size: -
V: TRBV12-3/TRBV12-4

DNA: TGTGCCAGCAGTTACAGGAGGCCCCCCTACGAGCAGTACTTC
CDR3: CASSYRRPPYEQYF
J: TRBJ2-7
D: -
size: -
V: TRBV6-5

DNA: TGTGCCAGCAGCCTACAGGCGGAAGCTTTCTTT
CDR3: CASSLQAEAFF
J: TRBJ1-1
D: -
size: -
V: TRBV2

DNA: TGTGCCAGCAGCCCTTGGACAGGAACAGAAGGCTACACCTTC
CDR3: CASSPWTGTEGYTF
J: TRBJ1-2
D: TRBD1
size: -
V: TRBV7-2

DNA: TGCGCCAGCAGCGAGGGACAGGGGGCGAGCACCGGGGAGCTGTTTTTT
CDR3: CASSEGQGASTGELFF
J: TRBJ2-2
D: TRBD1
size: few
V: TRBV5-1